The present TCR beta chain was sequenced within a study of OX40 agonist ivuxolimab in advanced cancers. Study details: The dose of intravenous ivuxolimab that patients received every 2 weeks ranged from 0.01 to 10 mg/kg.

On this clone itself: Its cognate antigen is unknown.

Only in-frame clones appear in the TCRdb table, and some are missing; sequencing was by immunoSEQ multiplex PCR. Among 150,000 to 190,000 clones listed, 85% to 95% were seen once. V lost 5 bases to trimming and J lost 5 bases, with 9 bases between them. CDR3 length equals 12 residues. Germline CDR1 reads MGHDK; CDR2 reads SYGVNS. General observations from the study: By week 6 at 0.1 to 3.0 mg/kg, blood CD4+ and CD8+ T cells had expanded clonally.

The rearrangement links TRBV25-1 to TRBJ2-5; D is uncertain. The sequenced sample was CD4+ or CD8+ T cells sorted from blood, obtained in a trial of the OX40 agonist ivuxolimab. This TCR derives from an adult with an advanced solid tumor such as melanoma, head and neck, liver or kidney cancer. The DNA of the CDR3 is TGTGCCAGCAGTCCCAGGCAGGAGACCCAGTACTTC. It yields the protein CASSPRQETQYF.